This paragraph reports one T cell receptor beta chain. The data belong to a study of blood T cell repertoires in COVID-19. About the study: Acute and convalescent COVID-19 specimens originated in the United States, Italy and Spain. T cells, B-cell-depleted T cells, or PBMCs supplied cDNA or gDNA.

Method: immunoSEQ multiplex PCR; TCRdb's copy keeps in-frame clones and lacks some. The data show 150,000 to 200,000 clones, with roughly 90% seen just once and about 10% held by the top ten. While infection was still active, Seattle patients were enrolled and then followed longitudinally. Per the germline V gene, CDR1 is MNHEY and CDR2 is SVGAGI. CDR3 length: 14 amino acids. V lost 7 bases and J lost 0; bases outside the gene matches: 4. The sequence came from a woman in her sixties or seventies with COVID-19, enrolled during active disease. The sequenced material came from peripheral blood. The chain is built from TRBV6-5 and TRBJ1-2; the match to TRBD1 covers 8 bases. The CDR3 DNA sequence: TGTGCCAGCACTCGGACAGGGACTAACTATGGCTACACCTTC. Protein: CASTRTGTNYGYTF.